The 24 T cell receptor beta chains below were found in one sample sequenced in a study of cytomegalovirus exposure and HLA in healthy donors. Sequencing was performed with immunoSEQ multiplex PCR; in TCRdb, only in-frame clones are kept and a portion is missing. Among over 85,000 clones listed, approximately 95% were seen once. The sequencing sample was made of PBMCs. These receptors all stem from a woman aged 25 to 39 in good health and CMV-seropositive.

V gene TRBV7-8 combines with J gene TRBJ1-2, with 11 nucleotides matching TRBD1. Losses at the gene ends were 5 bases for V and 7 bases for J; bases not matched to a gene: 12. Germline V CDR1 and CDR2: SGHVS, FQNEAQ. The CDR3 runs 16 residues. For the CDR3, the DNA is TGTGCCAGCAGCGCAGGACAGGGGGCGGTTTTTTTTGGCTACACCTTC. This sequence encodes CASSAGQGAVFFGYTF.

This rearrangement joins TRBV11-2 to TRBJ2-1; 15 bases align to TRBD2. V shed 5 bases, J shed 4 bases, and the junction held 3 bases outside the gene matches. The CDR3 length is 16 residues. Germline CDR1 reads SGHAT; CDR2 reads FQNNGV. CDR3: CASSPGLAGGYNEQFF. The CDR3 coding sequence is TGTGCCAGCAGCCCGGGACTAGCGGGGGGTTACAATGAGCAGTTCTTC.

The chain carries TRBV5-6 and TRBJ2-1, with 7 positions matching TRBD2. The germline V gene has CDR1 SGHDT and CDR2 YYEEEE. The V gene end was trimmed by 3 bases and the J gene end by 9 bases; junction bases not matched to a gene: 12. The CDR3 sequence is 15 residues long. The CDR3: CASSWTRMPLSEQFF. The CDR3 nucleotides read TGTGCCAGCAGCTGGACTAGGATGCCCCTTAGTGAGCAGTTCTTC. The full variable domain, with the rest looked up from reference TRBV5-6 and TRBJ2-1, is DAGVTQSPTHLIKTRGQQVTLRCSPKSGHDTVSWYQQALGQGPQFIFQYYEEEERQRGNFPDRFSGHQFPNYSSELNVNALLLGDSALYLCASSWTRMPLSEQFFGPGTRLTVL.

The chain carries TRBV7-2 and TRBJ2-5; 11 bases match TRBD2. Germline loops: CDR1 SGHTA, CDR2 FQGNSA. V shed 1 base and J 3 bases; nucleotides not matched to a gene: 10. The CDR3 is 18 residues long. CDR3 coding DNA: TGTGCCAGCAGCTTAGGGGGGCCCCGACTAGCGGGGAAAGAGACCCAGTACTTC. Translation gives CASSLGGPRLAGKETQYF.

The CDR3 reads CASSISAAYEQYF. The CDR3 DNA reads as TGTGCCAGTAGTATATCTGCGGCCTACGAGCAGTACTTC. V and J are TRBV19 and TRBJ2-7; D gene uncertain. The V end was cut by 2 bases, the J end by 2 bases, with 7 bases between. CDR1 and CDR2 from the germline V gene are LNHDA and SQIVND (reference sequence). This CDR3 region has 13 residues.

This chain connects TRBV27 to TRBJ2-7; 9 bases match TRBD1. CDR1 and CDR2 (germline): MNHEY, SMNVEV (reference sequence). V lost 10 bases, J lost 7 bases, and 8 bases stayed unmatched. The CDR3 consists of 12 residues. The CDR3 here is CATRQGVGEQYF. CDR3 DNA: TGTGCCACCCGACAGGGGGTCGGGGAGCAGTACTTC.

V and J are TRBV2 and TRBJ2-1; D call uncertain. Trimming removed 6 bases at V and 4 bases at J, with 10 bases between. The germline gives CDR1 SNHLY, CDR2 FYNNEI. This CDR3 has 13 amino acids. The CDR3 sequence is CASRMNRYNEQFF. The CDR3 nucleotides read TGTGCCAGCAGGATGAACCGGTACAATGAGCAGTTCTTC.

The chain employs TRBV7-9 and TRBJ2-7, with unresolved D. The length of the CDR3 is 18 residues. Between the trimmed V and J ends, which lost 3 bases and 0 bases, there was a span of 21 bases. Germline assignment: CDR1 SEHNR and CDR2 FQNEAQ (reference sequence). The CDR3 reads CASSFPSPFGQDSYEQYF. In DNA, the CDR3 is TGTGCCAGCAGCTTTCCCTCGCCTTTCGGCCAGGACTCCTACGAGCAGTACTTC.

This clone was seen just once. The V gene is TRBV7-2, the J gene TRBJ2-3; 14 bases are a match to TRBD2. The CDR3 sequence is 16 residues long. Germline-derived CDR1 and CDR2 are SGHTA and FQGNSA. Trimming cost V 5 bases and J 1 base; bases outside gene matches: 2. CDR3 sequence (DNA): TGTGCCAGCAGCATGGGACTAGCGGGAGGCACAGATACGCAGTATTTT. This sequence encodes CASSMGLAGGTDTQYF.

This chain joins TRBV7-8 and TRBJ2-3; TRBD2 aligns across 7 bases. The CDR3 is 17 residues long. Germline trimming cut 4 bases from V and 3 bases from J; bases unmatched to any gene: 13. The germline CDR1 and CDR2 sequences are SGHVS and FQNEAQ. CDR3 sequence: CASSSDPRLASTDTQYF. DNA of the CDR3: TGTGCCAGCAGCTCGGACCCTCGACTAGCAAGTACAGATACGCAGTATTTT.

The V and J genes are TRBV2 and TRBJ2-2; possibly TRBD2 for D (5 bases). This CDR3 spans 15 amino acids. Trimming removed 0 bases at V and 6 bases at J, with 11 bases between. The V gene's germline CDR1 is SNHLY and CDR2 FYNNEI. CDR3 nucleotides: TGTGCCAGCAGTGAAGCCCCGGGGAGCGCCGGGGAGCTGTTTTTT. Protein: CASSEAPGSAGELFF.

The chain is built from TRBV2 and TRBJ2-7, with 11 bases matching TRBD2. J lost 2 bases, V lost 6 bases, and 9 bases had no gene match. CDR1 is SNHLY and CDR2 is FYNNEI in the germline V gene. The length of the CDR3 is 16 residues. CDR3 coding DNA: TGTGCCAGCAGACGCCCACTAGCGGGAGTTACCTACGAGCAGTACTTC. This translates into CASRRPLAGVTYEQYF.

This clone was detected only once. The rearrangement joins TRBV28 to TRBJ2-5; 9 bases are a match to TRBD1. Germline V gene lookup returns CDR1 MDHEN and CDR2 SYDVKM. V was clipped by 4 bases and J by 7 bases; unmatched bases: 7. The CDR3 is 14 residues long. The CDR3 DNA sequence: TGTGCCAGCAGTTCGGACAGGGGTTATTCGACCCAGTACTTC. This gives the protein CASSSDRGYSTQYF.

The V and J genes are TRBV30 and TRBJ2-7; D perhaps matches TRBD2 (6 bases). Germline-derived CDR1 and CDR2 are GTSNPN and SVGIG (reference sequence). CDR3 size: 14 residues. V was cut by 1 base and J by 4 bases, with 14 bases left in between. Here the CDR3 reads CAWSGVAENYEQYF. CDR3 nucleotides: TGTGCCTGGAGTGGGGTAGCGGAAAATTACGAGCAGTACTTC. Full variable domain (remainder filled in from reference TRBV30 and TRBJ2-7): SQTIHQWPATLVQPVGSPLSLECTVEGTSNPNLYWYRQAAGRGLQLLFYSVGIGQISSEVPQNLSASRPQDRQFILSSKKLLLSDSGFYLCAWSGVAENYEQYFGPGTRLTVT.

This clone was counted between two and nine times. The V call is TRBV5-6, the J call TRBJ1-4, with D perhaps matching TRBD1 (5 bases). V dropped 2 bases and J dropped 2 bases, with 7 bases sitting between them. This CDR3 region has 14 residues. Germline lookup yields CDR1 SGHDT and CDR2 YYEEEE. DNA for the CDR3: TGTGCCAGCAGCTTTGGGGCGACTAATGAAAAACTGTTTTTT. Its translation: CASSFGATNEKLFF.

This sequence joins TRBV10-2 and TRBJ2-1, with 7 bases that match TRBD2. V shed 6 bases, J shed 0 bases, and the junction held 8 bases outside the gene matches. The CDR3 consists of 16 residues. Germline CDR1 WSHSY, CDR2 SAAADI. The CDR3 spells CASSLIAGPSYNEQFF. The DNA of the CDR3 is TGCGCCAGCAGCCTGATAGCGGGCCCCTCCTACAATGAGCAGTTCTTC.

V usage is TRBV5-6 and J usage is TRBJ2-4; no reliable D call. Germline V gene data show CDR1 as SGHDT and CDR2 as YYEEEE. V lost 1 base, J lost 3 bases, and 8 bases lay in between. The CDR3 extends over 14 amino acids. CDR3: CASSLRSHKNIQYF. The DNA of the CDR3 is TGTGCCAGCAGCTTGCGGTCCCACAAAAACATTCAGTACTTC. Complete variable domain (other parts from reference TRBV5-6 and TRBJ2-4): DAGVTQSPTHLIKTRGQQVTLRCSPKSGHDTVSWYQQALGQGPQFIFQYYEEEERQRGNFPDRFSGHQFPNYSSELNVNALLLGDSALYLCASSLRSHKNIQYFGAGTRLSVL.

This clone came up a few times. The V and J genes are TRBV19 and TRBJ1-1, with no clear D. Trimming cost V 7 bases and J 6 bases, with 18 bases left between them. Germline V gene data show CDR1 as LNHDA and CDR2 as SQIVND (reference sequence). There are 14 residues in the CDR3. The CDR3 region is CASIPRGSGPEAFF. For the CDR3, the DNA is TGTGCCAGTATTCCGCGGGGAAGTGGGCCTGAAGCTTTCTTT.

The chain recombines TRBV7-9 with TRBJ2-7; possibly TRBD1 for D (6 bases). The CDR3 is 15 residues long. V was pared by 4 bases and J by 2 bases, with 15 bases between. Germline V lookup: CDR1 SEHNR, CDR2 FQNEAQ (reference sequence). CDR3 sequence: CASSSSDRTPYEQYF. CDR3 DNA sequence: TGTGCCAGCAGCTCGTCCGACAGGACTCCCTACGAGCAGTACTTC.

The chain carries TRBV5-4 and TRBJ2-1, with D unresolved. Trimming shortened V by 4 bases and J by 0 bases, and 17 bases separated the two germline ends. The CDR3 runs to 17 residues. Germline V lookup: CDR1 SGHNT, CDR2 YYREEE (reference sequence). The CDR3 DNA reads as TGTGCCAGCAGCCCGGGTCCCCGTTTGGGCTCCTACAATGAGCAGTTCTTC. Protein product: CASSPGPRLGSYNEQFF.

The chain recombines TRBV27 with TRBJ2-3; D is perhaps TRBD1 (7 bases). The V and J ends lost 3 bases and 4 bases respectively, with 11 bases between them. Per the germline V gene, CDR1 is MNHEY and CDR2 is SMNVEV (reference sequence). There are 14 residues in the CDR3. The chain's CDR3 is CASSFGGQSDTQYF. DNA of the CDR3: TGTGCCAGCAGTTTCGGGGGACAGTCAGATACGCAGTATTTT.

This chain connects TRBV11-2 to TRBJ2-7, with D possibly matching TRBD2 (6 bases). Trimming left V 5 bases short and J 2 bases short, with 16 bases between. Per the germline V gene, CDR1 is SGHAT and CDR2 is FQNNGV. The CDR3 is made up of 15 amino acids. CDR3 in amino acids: CASSPLGGKTYEQYF. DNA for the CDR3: TGTGCCAGCAGCCCATTGGGGGGAAAAACCTACGAGCAGTACTTC.

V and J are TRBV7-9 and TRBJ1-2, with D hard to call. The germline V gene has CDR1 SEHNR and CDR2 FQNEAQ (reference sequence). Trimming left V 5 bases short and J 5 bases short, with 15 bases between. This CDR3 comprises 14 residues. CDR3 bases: TGTGCCAGCAGCCCCGAGCGGGTCCAGTATGGCTACACCTTC. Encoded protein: CASSPERVQYGYTF.

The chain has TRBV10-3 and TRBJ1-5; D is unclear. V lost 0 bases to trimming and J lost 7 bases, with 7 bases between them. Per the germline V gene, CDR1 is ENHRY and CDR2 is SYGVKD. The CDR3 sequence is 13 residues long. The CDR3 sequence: CAISESIVQPQHF. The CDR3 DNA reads TGTGCCATCAGTGAGTCGATAGTGCAGCCCCAGCATTTT.